This T cell receptor (beta chain) was profiled in a study of T-cell reconstitution after alpha-beta-depleted transplantation in children. The CDR3 loop spans 15 amino acids. Trimming pared 4 bases from V and 2 bases from J, leaving 12 bases between. Preparing the TCRbeta library involved the use of unique molecular identifiers. TCRdb re-called the PCR reads through MiXCR, storing one row per CDR3 protein. The sample includes 200,000 to 250,000 distinct CDR3 sequences, around 13% of them seen just once. The chain has TRBV12-3 or TRBV12-4 and TRBJ2-1; D is perhaps TRBD1 (6 bases). The TCR originated in a human donor who donated a stem cell graft to a child with acute lymphoblastic leukemia. The sequencing used PBMCs from the stem cell graft donor, collected from the stem cell graft. The CDR3 DNA reads as TGTGCCAGCAGTTCAAGACAGGCGGCCTACAATGAGCAGTTCTTC. Residues: CASSSRQAAYNEQFF.